These 27 T cell receptor beta chains were sequenced from one sample in a study of CD8 T cells in Susac syndrome. When the RNA was reverse transcribed, random hexamers were used with an input of roughly 0.5 to 1 ug. TCRdb processed the immunoSEQ multiplex PCR reads anew with MiXCR; each CDR3 protein has one entry. The sample has almost 450,000 distinct CDR3 sequences, around 85% seen once; the top ten hold about 0.1%. What was sequenced was CD8+ T cells from PBMCs. The receptors were sampled from a human donor with multiple sclerosis.

This chain joins TRBV5-1 and TRBJ1-5; the D is unclear. The CDR3 runs 15 residues. V lost 0 bases to trimming and J lost 5 bases, with 12 bases between them. The germline CDR1 and CDR2 sequences are SGHRS and YFSETQ. The DNA for the CDR3 is TGCGCCAGCAGCTTGGTGCCCGGGGAGTATCAGCCCCAGCATTTT. Translating it yields CASSLVPGEYQPQHF.

This chain connects TRBV19 to TRBJ2-1; 11 bases are a match to TRBD1. The junction had 8 bases not matched to a gene; V was cut back by 3 bases and J by 4 bases. This CDR3 is 17 amino acids long. The germline V gene encodes CDR1 LNHDA and CDR2 SQIVND (reference sequence). The CDR3 loop is CASSIRDRGAGYNEQFF. CDR3 coding DNA: TGTGCCAGTAGTATCCGGGACAGGGGGGCAGGGTACAATGAGCAGTTCTTC. Filled out from reference TRBV19 and TRBJ2-1, the complete variable domain reads DGGITQSPKYLFRKEGQNVTLSCEQNLNHDAMYWYRQDPGQGLRLIYYSQIVNDFQKGDIAEGYSVSREKKESFPLTVTSAQKNPTAFYLCASSIRDRGAGYNEQFFGPGTRLTVL.

The chain is built from TRBV12-3 or TRBV12-4 and TRBJ1-2, with unresolved D. With 2 bases removed from V and 4 bases from J, the gap between germline ends came to 11 bases. The CDR3 is 14 amino acids. The CDR3, as DNA: TGTGCCAGCAGTTTAACGGGAACGGCCTATGGCTACACCTTC. Protein sequence: CASSLTGTAYGYTF.

The chain uses TRBV5-1 and TRBJ1-2; TRBD1 aligns across 7 bases. The ends lost 4 bases at V and 3 bases at J; junction bases unmatched: 9. The CDR3 is 15 residues long. Germline-derived CDR1 and CDR2 are SGHRS and YFSETQ. CDR3 nucleotides: TGCGCCAGCAGCGCCTGGACAGGCCGAGACTATGGCTACACCTTC. Amino acids: CASSAWTGRDYGYTF.

CDR3 in DNA: TGTGCCAGCAGTTCCGTCGGGACAGGGGCGATCTGGGGCAATCAGCCCCAGCATTTT. This sequence encodes CASSSVGTGAIWGNQPQHF. V usage is TRBV27 and J usage is TRBJ1-5; 10 positions agree with TRBD1. V dropped 4 bases and J dropped 2; count of bases not matched to a gene: 14. Germline V gene sequence: CDR1 MNHEY, CDR2 SMNVEV (reference sequence). The CDR3 is made up of 19 amino acids.

The chain uses TRBV6-1 and TRBJ1-1; D gene ambiguous. Deletions cut 6 bases from V and 5 bases from J, with 13 bases between. The CDR3 is 13 amino acids. Germline CDR1 reads MNHNS; CDR2 reads SASEGT. Here the CDR3 DNA reads TGTGCCAGCAGAAAGTCTCTGGGGACTGAAGCTTTCTTT. Encoded protein: CASRKSLGTEAFF.

The chain couples TRBV7-8 to TRBJ1-1; D unclear. Germline values: CDR1 SGHVS, CDR2 FQNEAQ. The V gene lost 1 base and the J gene lost 4 bases, with 13 bases spanning the gap. The CDR3 covers 15 residues. CDR3 sequence reads: CASSLEERAVTEAFF. Here the CDR3 DNA reads TGTGCCAGCAGCTTAGAGGAGAGGGCGGTCACTGAAGCTTTCTTT.

The chain links TRBV6-1 to TRBJ1-5; 9 bases match TRBD1. Trimming removed 5 bases from V and 3 bases from J; junction bases left unmatched: 5. The CDR3 has 15 residues. The germline V gene encodes CDR1 MNHNS and CDR2 SASEGT. CDR3 coding DNA: TGTGCCAGCAGTAACCGGGACAGGGTCAATCAGCCCCAGCATTTT. Encoded protein: CASSNRDRVNQPQHF.

V usage is TRBV4-1 and J usage is TRBJ1-5; D unclear. The CDR3 is 15 residues long. Looked up from germline, CDR1 is MGHRA and CDR2 is YSYEKL. Between the trimmed V and J ends, which lost 1 base and 8 bases, there was a span of 15 bases. The CDR3 coding sequence is TGCGCCAGCAGCCAAGCGGGCAGGCCCTTTAAGCCCCAGCATTTT. It translates to CASSQAGRPFKPQHF.

V is TRBV28 and J is TRBJ2-2, with TRBD1 matching over 9 bases. The CDR3 is 15 amino acids. In germline, CDR1 is MDHEN, CDR2 SYDVKM. V shed 5 bases and J 1 base; nucleotides not matched to a gene: 2. As DNA, the CDR3 is TGTGCCAGCAGTGGACAGGGGCGGAACACCGGGGAGCTGTTTTTT. Protein: CASSGQGRNTGELFF.

The chain joins TRBV6-5 to TRBJ2-5; 8 nucleotides align to TRBD2. CDR3 length: 15 residues. V shed 5 bases and J 3 bases; nucleotides not matched to a gene: 8. CDR1 and CDR2 from the germline V gene are MNHEY and SVGAGI. CDR3 amino acids: CASSAPLAGKETQYF. The DNA of the CDR3 is TGTGCCAGCAGTGCACCGTTAGCGGGAAAAGAGACCCAGTACTTC.

The chain has TRBV15 and TRBJ2-1; TRBD2 matches 9 bases. The CDR3 runs 15 residues. Germline CDR1 LNHNV, CDR2 YYDKDF (reference sequence). The junction had 8 bases not matched to a gene; V was cut back by 7 bases and J by 4 bases. The CDR3 spells CATTDSGSGYNEQFF. The CDR3 coding sequence is TGTGCCACCACAGATAGCGGGAGTGGTTACAATGAGCAGTTCTTC.

This chain links TRBV29-1 with TRBJ1-4; 7 bases line up with TRBD1. The CDR3 sequence is 14 residues long. Germline loops: CDR1 SQVTM, CDR2 ANQGSEA. J lost 7 bases, V lost 6 bases, and 11 bases had no gene match. CDR3 residues: CSVMELGGGEKLFF. CDR3 DNA: TGCAGCGTGATGGAACTAGGGGGCGGTGAAAAACTGTTTTTT.

The chain uses TRBV7-9 and TRBJ2-3; 10 nucleotides agree with TRBD2. From germline, CDR1 is SEHNR and CDR2 FQNEAQ (reference sequence). V lost 4 bases to trimming and J lost 3 bases; unmatched junction nucleotides: 13. The CDR3 is 18 residues long. The CDR3: CASSSAAGGVFVTDTQYF. The CDR3 DNA reads TGTGCCAGCAGCTCTGCAGCGGGGGGGGTTTTCGTGACAGATACGCAGTATTTT.

The chain joins TRBV6-5 to TRBJ2-7; TRBD1 matches at 9 bases. V lost 0 bases to trimming and J lost 3 bases; unmatched junction nucleotides: 6. Germline V gives CDR1 MNHEY, CDR2 SVGAGI. This CDR3 region has 16 residues. The DNA of the CDR3 is TGTGCCAGCAGTTACTCGGGCACAGGGGGCCTCTACGAGCAGTACTTC. Its protein is CASSYSGTGGLYEQYF.

The chain couples TRBV6-1 to TRBJ2-5; D unresolved. Germline CDR1 is MNHNS and CDR2 is SASEGT. Trimming left V 3 bases short and J 4 bases short, with 6 bases between. This CDR3 region has 12 residues. CDR3 DNA sequence: TGTGCCAGCAGTGACCCAGCAGAGACCCAGTACTTC. Protein product: CASSDPAETQYF.

The genes are TRBV29-1 and TRBJ1-1; 9 nucleotides agree with TRBD1. The V gene's germline CDR1 is SQVTM and CDR2 ANQGSEA. Trimming at V came to 2 bases and at J to 6 bases, leaving 10 bases not matched to a gene. The CDR3 covers 15 residues. The CDR3 sequence: CSVEKVGQGFAEAFF. CDR3 nucleotides: TGCAGCGTTGAAAAGGTGGGACAGGGATTCGCTGAAGCTTTCTTT.

The chain is built from TRBV4-1 and TRBJ2-7, with D possibly TRBD2 on 5 matching bases. Trimming took off 0 bases at V and 5 bases at J, with 20 bases between the two ends. Germline values: CDR1 MGHRA, CDR2 YSYEKL. CDR3 length equals 17 residues. The CDR3 sequence is CASSQEPLSEASHEQYF. DNA of the CDR3: TGCGCCAGCAGCCAAGAACCCCTGTCAGAAGCTAGCCACGAGCAGTACTTC.

The genes are TRBV5-1 and TRBJ2-5; possible D gene TRBD2, 6 bases. In germline, CDR1 is SGHRS, CDR2 YFSETQ. CDR3 length: 17 residues. The V gene lost 2 bases and the J gene lost 2 bases, with 19 bases spanning the gap. The CDR3 loop reads CASSFHFTGGVQETQYF. The CDR3 nucleotides read TGCGCCAGCAGCTTTCATTTCACAGGAGGGGTTCAAGAGACCCAGTACTTC.

The V and J genes are TRBV19 and TRBJ2-1; no clear D gene. Trimming pared 7 bases from V and 1 base from J, leaving 14 bases between. From germline, CDR1 is LNHDA and CDR2 SQIVND (reference sequence). There are 15 residues in the CDR3. The CDR3 spells CASTENTVSYNEQFF. Here the CDR3 DNA reads TGTGCCAGTACCGAAAATACCGTTTCCTACAATGAGCAGTTCTTC.

This clonotype was seen a few times. This chain connects TRBV30 to TRBJ1-5; a weak D match, TRBD1 (5 bases). Germline CDR1 and CDR2: GTSNPN and SVGIG (reference sequence). The V end was cut by 0 bases, the J end by 4 bases, with 13 bases between. This CDR3 comprises 15 residues. The CDR3 loop is CAWSVPGTGNQPQHF. CDR3 in DNA: TGTGCCTGGAGTGTACCCGGGACGGGGAATCAGCCCCAGCATTTT.

The chain employs TRBV25-1 and TRBJ2-1, with a possible D match to TRBD1 (5 bases). V lost 0 bases and J lost 6, with 21 bases in between. The CDR3 runs to 18 residues. Germline CDR1 and CDR2: MGHDK and SYGVNS. CDR3 bases: TGTGCCAGCAGTGAATATCGTGCCAGCCCCCCAAGGGGCAATGAGCAGTTCTTC. This codes for CASSEYRASPPRGNEQFF.

The chain's CDR3 is CASSRAGTVQETQYF. The CDR3 nucleotides read TGTGCCAGCAGCCGCGCCGGGACAGTGCAAGAGACCCAGTACTTC. The chain joins TRBV12-3 or TRBV12-4 to TRBJ2-5, with 7 nucleotides matching TRBD1. This CDR3 is built from 15 residues. V was pared by 6 bases and J by 2 bases, with 9 bases of the junction left unmatched.

This rearrangement joins TRBV27 to TRBJ2-3, with 11 bases matching TRBD2. CDR1 is MNHEY, CDR2 SMNVEV, per germline (reference sequence). The CDR3 extends over 17 amino acids. V shed 1 base, J shed 2 bases, and the junction held 5 bases outside the gene matches. CDR3 loop: CASSLLAGGLNTDTQYF. The CDR3 region has the DNA TGTGCCAGCAGTTTATTAGCGGGGGGGCTAAACACAGATACGCAGTATTTT.

V and J are TRBV6-1 and TRBJ2-3; 15 nucleotides agree with TRBD2. The CDR3 consists of 17 residues. V gave up 5 bases and J gave up 0 bases; unmatched junction bases: 3. Looked up from germline, CDR1 is MNHNS and CDR2 is SASEGT. The CDR3 DNA follows: TGTGCCAGCAGTCTCGGACTAGCGGGGGGGAGCACAGATACGCAGTATTTT. Translation: CASSLGLAGGSTDTQYF.

The V call is TRBV5-1, the J call TRBJ2-7; 7 bases match TRBD2. From germline, CDR1 is SGHRS and CDR2 YFSETQ. The CDR3 sequence is 14 residues long. J lost 3 bases, V lost 1 base, and 4 bases had no gene match. CDR3 DNA sequence: TGCGCCAGCAGCTTGCTTGGGACTAACTACGAGCAGTACTTC. This sequence encodes CASSLLGTNYEQYF.

The V gene is TRBV5-6, the J gene TRBJ2-2; D is unresolved. The CDR3 consists of 13 residues. From germline, CDR1 is SGHDT and CDR2 YYEEEE. V was pared by 4 bases and J by 0 bases, with 4 bases between. CDR3 sequence: CASSKPNTGELFF. The CDR3 DNA sequence: TGTGCCAGCAGCAAACCGAACACCGGGGAGCTGTTTTTT.